The following is a T cell receptor (beta chain) sequence with its context. The germline CDR1 and CDR2 sequences are MNHEY and SVGAGI. V shed 6 bases and J 2 bases; nucleotides not matched to a gene: 9. The CDR3 totals 15 residues. The data are from a study of blood T cell repertoires in COVID-19. TCRdb's copy holds only in-frame clones and misses some; the assay was immunoSEQ multiplex PCR. The sample holds fewer than 250,000 clones; approximately 87% are singletons and the top ten take 0.7% to 0.8%. V is TRBV6-5 and J is TRBJ1-2; 7 bases agree with TRBD1. The receptor was isolated from a woman in her seventies with acute or convalescent COVID-19. The sequenced material came from peripheral blood. Here the CDR3 reads CASSPRQGGNYGYTF. CDR3 sequence (DNA): TGTGCCAGCAGCCCGAGGCAGGGGGGAAACTATGGCTACACCTTC.